This TCR beta chain originates from a study of cytomegalovirus exposure and HLA in healthy donors. The primer mix had 60 Vbeta and 13 Jbeta primers. TCRdb's table, derived via immunoSEQ multiplex PCR, lists solely in-frame clones and lacks some. Here the sample spans about 200,000 clones, over 75% being singletons. Germline values: CDR1 SQVTM, CDR2 ANQGSEA. V gave up 5 bases and J gave up 10 bases, with 12 bases separating them. The CDR3 runs to 11 residues. The source of this sequence is a girl aged 2-10 years in good health and CMV-seronegative. The sequencing input was PBMCs. J is TRBJ2-1 and V is TRBV29-1; possibly TRBD2 for D (7 bases). This CDR3 reads CSVSGGREQFF. For the CDR3, the DNA is TGCAGCGTTTCGGGGGGCCGGGAGCAGTTCTTC.